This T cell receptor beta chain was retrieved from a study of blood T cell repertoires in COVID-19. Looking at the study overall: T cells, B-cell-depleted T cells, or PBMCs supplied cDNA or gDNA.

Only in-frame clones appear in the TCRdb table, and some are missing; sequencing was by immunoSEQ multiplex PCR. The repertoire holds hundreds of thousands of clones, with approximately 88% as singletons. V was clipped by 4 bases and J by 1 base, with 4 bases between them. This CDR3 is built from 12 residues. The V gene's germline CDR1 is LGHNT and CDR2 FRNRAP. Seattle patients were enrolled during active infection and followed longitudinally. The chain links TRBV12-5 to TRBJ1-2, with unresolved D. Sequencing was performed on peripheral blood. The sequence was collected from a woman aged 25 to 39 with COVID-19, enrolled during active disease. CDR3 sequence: CASGSLNYGYTF. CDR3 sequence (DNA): TGTGCTAGTGGTTCCCTTAACTATGGCTACACCTTC.